The TCR beta chain described here comes from a study of T cell responses to AZD1222 COVID-19 vaccine. General study points: Sampling that yielded the repertoires occurred only after the peak T cell response. After two AZD1222 doses, spike-specific TCR breadth and depth rose versus day 0.

Assay: immunoSEQ multiplex PCR; the TCRdb copy retains only in-frame clones and omits some. The sample shows about 140,000 clones, approximately 92% of them seen only once. Concerning this clone: The target antigen is unknown.

The ends were cut back, 8 bases at V and 0 bases at J, with 10 bases in the middle. The CDR3 length is 13 residues. The V gene's germline CDR1 is LNHDA and CDR2 SQIVND (reference sequence). The sequence was collected from an adult in good health. The specimen was peripheral blood, collected on day 0 of AZD1222 vaccination. This chain uses TRBV19 with TRBJ1-1; D possibly corresponds to TRBD1 (6 bases). The CDR3 here is CASQGHLNTEAFF. CDR3 sequence (DNA): TGTGCCAGTCAGGGACACTTGAACACTGAAGCTTTCTTT.